The source of this T cell receptor (beta chain) is a study of blood T cells in healthy people across ages (dated by TCRdb to about 2015). Context from the whole study: In model experiments, template switching captured about one uniquely barcoded TCR beta cDNA molecule for every two T cells. The study measured age-related changes in TCR beta repertoire diversity using deep sequencing normalized with unique cDNA molecular identifiers. The donors were split into four age groups: young (average about 15 years), middle-aged (about 40), aged (over 55) and long-lived (roughly 80). To avoid experimental bias, donors of different ages were distributed randomly across sequencing lanes. The study analyzed two additional independent replicas of 1 million unique cDNA reads from the same blood draw for two donors, one aged 18 to 30 and one aged 80 or older. Overall results and qualifications from the work: Compared with the aged group, more naive CD4+ T cells, fewer expanded clones and increased TCR diversity were shown by the long-lived group, suggesting age selection. Estimates of total diversity from one million sequenced T cells were regarded as lower bounds and underestimates. A strong correlation was found between observed TCR beta diversity and the percentage of naive T cells measured by flow cytometry. Because profiling used bulk unsorted PBMCs, naive and antigen-experienced compartments could not be compared conclusively. Donor CMV infection status was unknown, potentially confounding age-related changes in expanded clonotypes. As age increased, observed TCR beta diversity per million T cells dropped in a roughly linear way, and a significant reduction was already evident by age around 41.

The roughly 39 donors, aged roughly 6 to 95 years, were systemically healthy Caucasian individuals from Russia. Around 10 milliliters of peripheral blood were collected from each donor into EDTA-treated Vacutainer tubes. Ficoll-Paque density-gradient centrifugation was used to isolate PBMCs, with at least 6 million obtained per sample. Total RNA was extracted from PBMCs with Trizol reagent, with at least 5.5 micrograms obtained per sample. For every donor, flow cytometry on a PBMC aliquot measured the percentage of naive CD45RAhigh/CD27high T cells. Libraries came from 5' RACE. Instrument used: Illumina HiSeq 2500. A second PCR of about 7 to 12 cycles was run with a J-beta primer mix and a sample-barcoded 5' primer. Each TCR beta cDNA molecule received a unique molecular identifier from a template-switch 5' adaptor carrying 12 random nucleotides. Each sample yielded at least 2.5 million CDR3-containing paired-end reads. First-strand cDNA was synthesized from all RNA with the Mint cDNA synthesis kit, primed by a TRBC-specific oligonucleotide. All cDNA was treated with uracil-DNA glycosylase and then went through a first 18-cycle PCR with the universal primers M1SS and BC2_uni_R. Regarding the original processing steps: For normalization, 1 million high-quality reads were randomly selected from each sample, with every read carrying a distinct molecular identifier. Reads with shared molecular identifiers were discarded instead of being binned into consensus sequences. MiTCR, set to a Q25 quality threshold and the strictest error-elimination algorithm, was used for CDR3 identification, clonotype clustering and error correction. A nonparametric unseen species model with Euler transformation was used to estimate lower-bound total TCR beta diversity. Starting from the raw public reads, TCRdb applied fastp trimming at Q25, assembled clones with MiXCR and retained in-frame beta chains. Rows with one shared CDR3 protein collapse into an entry with the most common genes and DNA. For this entry, the V and J calls and clone size follow TCRdb and not the study's own pipeline. Counted in this sample were some 1.5 million distinct CDR3 sequences; roughly 30% of them appeared once. The ten largest clones take up roughly 8% of the sample.

Of note for this clonotype: The antigen this receptor binds is unknown. It has no much larger one-base neighbor in the sample; base qualities were not kept.

The cysteine opens and the phenylalanine closes a CDR3 of 13 amino acids. Only CDR3 DNA remains: 39 bases, in frame from the first base. The germline V gene specifies SGHTA as CDR1 and FQGTGA as CDR2. Trimming at the junction amounts to 1 base on V and 1 base on J, and the germline ends lie 4 bases apart. Material for sequencing was blood. This TCR was sampled from a woman aged 25-40 years in good health. The rearrangement joined TRBV7-3 to TRBJ2-5, with no D gene named confidently. The sequenced DNA: TGTGCCAGCAGCTTAATTCCCCAAGAGACCCAGTACTTC. This is translated as CASSLIPQETQYF.